This TCR beta chain derives from a study of shared clonotypes between healthy human individuals. Points on this clone: Its antigen is as yet unknown. Distinct nucleotide sequences in the sample also encode this CDR3.

For each subset, genomic DNA was distributed in equal portions over several immunoSEQ plates. Profiling relied on immunoSEQ multiplex PCR, and the TCRdb table lists in-frame clones only, not all of them. The sample lists 2 million to 2.5 million clones, 85% to 95% seen once, with approximately 0.41% in the top ten. A CD45RA+ naive subset and a CD45RA-negative memory subset were split from CD4+ cells. Notes on the study in general: Larger estimated richness was generally seen in naive subsets than in memory subsets.

The CDR3 covers 13 residues. With 1 base removed from V and 0 bases from J, the gap between germline ends came to 6 bases. Germline V lookup: CDR1 GTSNPN, CDR2 SVGIG (reference sequence). Input material: naive CD4+ T cells from PBMCs. Noted subset: CD45RA+ positively selected. The J gene is TRBJ1-1, the V gene TRBV30; D is unresolved. The receptor was derived from a man aged 18 to 35 in good health. Some clones in this sample may be carry-over from other donors' samples. CDR3 coding DNA: TGTGCCTGGAGTGGGAGAATGAACACTGAAGCTTTCTTT. Its translation: CAWSGRMNTEAFF.